This is a list of T cell receptor beta chains from one sample in a study of blood T cell repertoires in COVID-19. Assay: immunoSEQ multiplex PCR; the TCRdb copy retains only in-frame clones and omits some. The repertoire holds tens of thousands of clones, with roughly 80% as singletons. The sequencing input was peripheral blood. The receptors here all came from a man aged 45-65 years with acute or convalescent COVID-19. The CDR3 runs from the conserved cysteine through the conserved F or W. The order of the fields is clone size, V gene, J gene, D gene, CDR3 protein, CDR3 DNA. The D gene is left open where the match is weak. Clone sizes are given selectively: once, few, many, or a class where the clone is expanded.

clone_size: .
v_call: TRBV5-4
j_call: TRBJ2-3
d_call: TRBD2
cdr3_aa: CASSHHRLAGGLADTQYF
cdr3_nt: TGTGCCAGCAGCCACCACCGACTAGCGGGGGGGTTGGCAGATACGCAGTATTTT

clone_size: .
v_call: TRBV6-5
j_call: TRBJ1-3
d_call: TRBD1
cdr3_aa: CASSYSGQGDTIYF
cdr3_nt: TGTGCCAGCAGTTACTCAGGACAGGGAGACACCATATATTTT

clone_size: .
v_call: TRBV19
j_call: TRBJ2-3
d_call: .
cdr3_aa: CASSLALGGPDTQYF
cdr3_nt: TGTGCCAGTAGTCTCGCCCTGGGAGGACCAGATACGCAGTATTTT

clone_size: .
v_call: TRBV11-3
j_call: TRBJ1-1
d_call: TRBD1
cdr3_aa: CASSVGQVNTEAFF
cdr3_nt: TGTGCCAGCAGCGTGGGACAGGTGAACACTGAAGCTTTCTTT

clone_size: .
v_call: TRBV4-2
j_call: TRBJ2-7
d_call: TRBD1
cdr3_aa: CASSPGQGGYEQYF
cdr3_nt: TGTGCCAGCAGCCCGGGACAGGGAGGCTACGAGCAGTACTTC

clone_size: .
v_call: TRBV20-1
j_call: TRBJ2-4
d_call: .
cdr3_aa: CSASSGAKNIQYF
cdr3_nt: TGCAGTGCTAGTTCGGGGGCCAAAAACATTCAGTACTTC

clone_size: .
v_call: TRBV6-5
j_call: TRBJ1-3
d_call: .
cdr3_aa: CASSYSTDSGNTIYF
cdr3_nt: TGTGCCAGCAGTTACTCGACAGATTCTGGAAACACCATATATTTT

clone_size: .
v_call: TRBV19
j_call: TRBJ1-3
d_call: .
cdr3_aa: CASIGAPGNSGNTIYF
cdr3_nt: TGTGCCAGTATAGGCGCCCCGGGAAACTCTGGAAACACCATATATTTT

clone_size: .
v_call: TRBV30
j_call: TRBJ1-6
d_call: .
cdr3_aa: CAWSKQAVNSPLHF
cdr3_nt: TGTGCCTGGAGTAAACAGGCAGTAAATTCACCCCTCCACTTT

clone_size: .
v_call: TRBV4-1
j_call: TRBJ1-3
d_call: .
cdr3_aa: CASSQEAGRVSTIYF
cdr3_nt: TGCGCCAGCAGCCAAGAAGCAGGCAGGGTGAGCACCATATATTTT

clone_size: .
v_call: TRBV28
j_call: TRBJ2-7
d_call: .
cdr3_aa: CASRSRGWVEEQYF
cdr3_nt: TGTGCCAGCAGGTCTCGGGGGTGGGTGGAAGAGCAGTACTTC

clone_size: .
v_call: TRBV19
j_call: TRBJ1-5
d_call: .
cdr3_aa: CASSIDRGRGGQPQHF
cdr3_nt: TGTGCCAGTAGTATAGATCGGGGGAGGGGAGGACAGCCCCAGCATTTT

clone_size: .
v_call: TRBV6-5
j_call: TRBJ2-5
d_call: TRBD2
cdr3_aa: CASRPGLAFETQYF
cdr3_nt: TGTGCCAGCAGACCCGGACTAGCCTTCGAGACCCAGTACTTC

clone_size: once
v_call: TRBV18
j_call: TRBJ1-1
d_call: TRBD1
cdr3_aa: CASSPQGQGLYNEAFF
cdr3_nt: TGTGCCAGCTCACCCCAAGGACAGGGACTATATAACGAAGCTTTCTTT

clone_size: .
v_call: TRBV14
j_call: TRBJ1-4
d_call: .
cdr3_aa: CASSQRLGVGEKLFF
cdr3_nt: TGTGCCAGCAGCCAACGGTTAGGGGTGGGTGAAAAACTGTTTTTT

clone_size: .
v_call: TRBV5-8
j_call: TRBJ1-1
d_call: .
cdr3_aa: CASSPGTISRAGAEAFF
cdr3_nt: TGTGCCAGCAGCCCGGGGACAATCTCTCGGGCTGGGGCTGAAGCTTTCTTT

clone_size: .
v_call: TRBV6-5
j_call: TRBJ1-4
d_call: .
cdr3_aa: CASRPGSTNEKLFF
cdr3_nt: TGTGCCAGCAGACCTGGCTCAACTAATGAAAAACTGTTTTTT

clone_size: .
v_call: TRBV2
j_call: TRBJ1-4
d_call: TRBD1
cdr3_aa: CASRGTGATNEKLFF
cdr3_nt: TGTGCCAGCAGGGGGACAGGAGCAACTAATGAAAAACTGTTTTTT

clone_size: .
v_call: TRBV18
j_call: TRBJ2-1
d_call: .
cdr3_aa: CASGQTQYNEQFF
cdr3_nt: TGTGCCAGTGGACAGACTCAATACAATGAGCAGTTCTTC